This entry lists 25 T cell receptor beta chains sequenced from one sample in a study of T-cell reconstitution after alpha-beta-depleted transplantation in children. The library targeted TCRbeta and was prepared with unique molecular identifiers. MiXCR, applied by TCRdb to the PCR reads, yields one record per CDR3 protein. The sample records 780,000 or so distinct CDR3 sequences, 15% to 20% being singletons. The input for sequencing was PBMCs, mostly from graft donor cells, taken 360 days after TCRalphabeta/CD19-depleted stem cell transplant. The origin of the receptors is a male patient under 18 who had a stem cell transplant for acute lymphoblastic leukemia, so the T cells may come from the graft donor.

With respect to this clonotype: One junction end disagrees with the germline gene, perhaps due to a read error. The gene calls are TRBV29-1 and TRBJ2-5; D unclear. The CDR3 is 12 amino acids. Germline CDR1 reads SQVTM; CDR2 reads ANQGSEA. Here the CDR3 reads CSVVVFQEAQYF. CDR3 sequence (DNA): TGCAGCGTTGTAGTCTTCCAAGAGGCCCAGTACTTC.

The sample holds many counts of this clonotype. The rearrangement uses TRBV4-2 and TRBJ2-1; 7 bases align to TRBD2. This CDR3 has 12 residues. With V trimmed by 4 bases and J by 8 bases, 2 bases remained unmatched. Looked up from germline, CDR1 is LGHNA and CDR2 is YNFKEQ. Here the CDR3 DNA reads TGTGCCAGCAGCCGTGGGAGGGATGAGCAGTTCTTC. Translation gives CASSRGRDEQFF.

J is TRBJ2-5 and V is TRBV20-1; 9 bases are shared with TRBD2. V shed 6 bases, J shed 1 base, and the junction held 9 bases outside the gene matches. The length of the CDR3 is 15 residues. The germline V gene encodes CDR1 DFQATT and CDR2 SNEGSKA (reference sequence). CDR3 bases: TGCAGTGCCCAGCGGTCTAGCGGGATCCAAGAGACCCAGTACTTC. Protein: CSAQRSSGIQETQYF.

The sample holds a few counts of this clonotype. The V gene is TRBV7-9, the J gene TRBJ2-1, with no clear D. The germline V gene has CDR1 SEHNR and CDR2 FQNEAQ (reference sequence). V lost 4 bases and J lost 12, with 1 base in between. The CDR3 covers 8 residues. CDR3 bases: TGTGCCAGCAGCTCGCAGTTCTTC. Translation: CASSSQFF.

This clonotype was detected only a few times. This sequence joins TRBV25-1 and TRBJ2-5, with a possible D match to TRBD1 (6 bases). Trimming removed 3 bases from V and 4 bases from J, with 18 bases in between. The CDR3 is 16 residues long. Per the germline V gene, CDR1 is MGHDK and CDR2 is SYGVNS. In DNA, the CDR3 is TGTGCCAGCAGTGACTTAACAGGGACCTGGGGAGAGACCCAGTACTTC. This translates into CASSDLTGTWGETQYF.

This clonotype occurred a few times. The V call is TRBV4-1, the J call TRBJ2-5; 12 bases align to TRBD2. CDR3 length: 16 residues. The germline V gene encodes CDR1 MGHRA and CDR2 YSYEKL. The trim removed 3 bases at V and 2 bases at J, leaving 4 bases unmatched. CDR3 amino acids: CASSQRGTSGQETQYF. The CDR3 bases are TGCGCCAGCAGCCAGAGGGGGACTAGCGGGCAAGAGACCCAGTACTTC.

This clonotype was seen a handful of times. The V call is TRBV5-1, the J call TRBJ2-7; 9 nucleotides line up with TRBD1. Germline lookup yields CDR1 SGHRS and CDR2 YFSETQ. This CDR3 region has 17 residues. The V segment lost 3 bases and the J segment 5 bases; nucleotides outside the gene matches: 15. CDR3: CASSYGLSGTGYHEQYF. The CDR3 DNA sequence: TGCGCCAGCAGCTATGGCCTCTCCGGGACAGGGTACCACGAGCAGTACTTC.

This sequence joins TRBV24-1 and TRBJ2-1, with 10 nucleotides matching TRBD1. There are 16 residues in the CDR3. CDR1 is KGHDR, CDR2 SFDVKD, per germline. V shed 4 bases, J shed 2 bases, and the junction held 4 bases outside the gene matches. This CDR3 reads CATSEAGQGTYNEQFF. Written as DNA, the CDR3 is TGTGCCACCAGTGAGGCGGGACAGGGGACCTACAATGAGCAGTTCTTC.

The rearrangement joins TRBV3-1 to TRBJ1-5; D ambiguous. Trimming stripped 0 bases from V and 9 bases from J, with 12 bases between. CDR3 size: 14 residues. Germline-derived CDR1 and CDR2 are LGHDT and YNNKEL (reference sequence). DNA for the CDR3: TGTGCCAGCAGCCAAGAGGTTTTGCGGGGGCCCCAGCATTTT. As protein: CASSQEVLRGPQHF.

This chain connects TRBV19 to TRBJ2-7; D possibly corresponds to TRBD2 (5 bases). CDR1 LNHDA and CDR2 SQIVND come from the germline V gene (reference sequence). This CDR3 is 14 amino acids long. V gave up 7 bases and J gave up 0 bases, with 13 bases separating them. The CDR3 sequence is CASTGRPNSYEQYF. CDR3 sequence (DNA): TGTGCCAGTACTGGGAGACCCAACTCCTACGAGCAGTACTTC.

The chain is built from TRBV3-1 and TRBJ1-5, with D possibly matching TRBD1 (6 bases). The CDR3 sequence is 15 residues long. V lost 3 bases and J lost 5, with 14 bases in between. Germline CDR1 is LGHDT and CDR2 is YNNKEL (reference sequence). DNA for the CDR3: TGTGCCAGCAGCCAGGGTGGACAGAAAGATCAGCCCCAGCATTTT. Translation: CASSQGGQKDQPQHF.

In its sample, this clonotype was seen a few times. V and J are TRBV5-1 and TRBJ1-2, with D uncertain. The V end was cut by 0 bases, the J end by 4 bases, with 13 bases between. This CDR3 region has 15 residues. Germline V gene data show CDR1 as SGHRS and CDR2 as YFSETQ. CDR3: CASSLARRPIYGYTF. Written as DNA, the CDR3 is TGCGCCAGCAGCTTGGCAAGGCGACCAATCTATGGCTACACCTTC.

This clonotype was observed a few times. This rearrangement joins TRBV27 to TRBJ2-5; D is perhaps TRBD1 (6 bases). Trimming cost V 1 base and J 9 bases, with 15 bases left between them. CDR1 and CDR2 (germline): MNHEY, SMNVEV (reference sequence). This CDR3 has 14 amino acids. Here the CDR3 reads CASSLYARGQPQYF. CDR3 nucleotides: TGTGCCAGCAGTTTATACGCCAGGGGCCAGCCCCAGTACTTC.

The chain combines TRBV24-1 with TRBJ2-1, with 8 bases matching TRBD1. CDR3 size: 15 residues. Germline values: CDR1 KGHDR, CDR2 SFDVKD. The J segment lost 4 bases and the V segment lost 7 bases, leaving 8 bases of the junction unmatched. The CDR3 nucleotides are TGTGCCACCAGCATCCAGGGGGCGAGTTACAATGAGCAGTTCTTC. Translation gives CATSIQGASYNEQFF.

This sequence joins TRBV6-4 and TRBJ2-5, with D unresolved. With 4 bases removed from V and 3 bases from J, the gap between germline ends came to 9 bases. Germline CDR1 is MRHNA and CDR2 is SNTAGT. CDR3 length equals 13 residues. The DNA of the CDR3 is TGTGCCAGCAGTGCCCATTGGGAAGAGACCCAGTACTTC. Translating it yields CASSAHWEETQYF.

The chain carries TRBV7-3 and TRBJ2-3; possibly TRBD2 for D (5 bases). Trimming took off 5 bases at V and 7 bases at J, with 13 bases between the two ends. From germline, CDR1 is SGHTA and CDR2 FQGTGA. The CDR3 runs to 13 residues. The CDR3 DNA follows: TGTGCCAGCAGCGCCCGGGAAGGTCATACGCAGTATTTT. It codes for CASSAREGHTQYF.

In this sample, this clonotype turned up many times. The rearrangement joins TRBV12-3 or TRBV12-4 to TRBJ2-1; 13 bases align to TRBD2. The CDR3 has 17 amino acids. V trimming: 6 bases; J trimming: 5 bases; junction bases outside the gene matches: 10. CDR3 loop: CASRDVPGLAGNNEQFF. DNA for the CDR3: TGTGCCAGCAGAGACGTACCGGGACTAGCGGGGAACAATGAGCAGTTCTTC.

This chain joins TRBV12-3 or TRBV12-4 and TRBJ2-7; 8 bases are a match to TRBD1. This CDR3 has 20 residues. V lost 6 bases, J lost 4 bases, and 26 bases stayed unmatched. This CDR3 reads CASSGNSRGLIPKAVYEQYF. In DNA, the CDR3 is TGTGCCAGCAGCGGCAACTCCAGGGGGCTAATCCCGAAGGCCGTATACGAGCAGTACTTC.

This clonotype was counted many times. J is TRBJ2-3 and V is TRBV28, with a possible D match to TRBD2 (7 bases). Germline V gives CDR1 MDHEN, CDR2 SYDVKM. V lost 7 bases, J lost 6 bases, and 17 bases lay in between. The CDR3 length is 14 residues. The CDR3, as DNA: TGTGCCAGCACGAAAATCGGGGGGCCGGATACGCAGTATTTT. Its protein is CASTKIGGPDTQYF.

This clonotype was detected only a few times. V is TRBV6-2 or TRBV6-3 and J is TRBJ2-3; 9 bases fit TRBD2. CDR1 and CDR2 from the germline V gene are MNHEY and SVGEGT. The CDR3 runs 17 residues. V was clipped by 0 bases and J by 1 base; unmatched bases: 5. This CDR3 is CASSYSVAGAGTDTQYF. The CDR3 DNA follows: TGTGCCAGCAGTTACTCGGTAGCGGGGGCTGGCACAGATACGCAGTATTTT.

In this sample, this clonotype turned up a few times. The rearrangement links TRBV29-1 to TRBJ2-1; 12 bases fit TRBD2. The germline V gene encodes CDR1 SQVTM and CDR2 ANQGSEA. This CDR3 region has 13 residues. Trimming removed 6 bases from V and 15 bases from J; junction bases left unmatched: 12. The CDR3 reads CSVHGTSGSEGFF. The CDR3 bases are TGCAGCGTACATGGGACTAGCGGGTCCGAGGGGTTCTTC.

This clonotype was observed a handful of times. The gene calls are TRBV20-1 and TRBJ2-7, with D hard to call. Germline V CDR1 and CDR2: DFQATT, SNEGSKA (reference sequence). The CDR3 loop spans 13 amino acids. V shed 7 bases and J shed 1 base, with 14 bases lying between them. The DNA for the CDR3 is TGCAGTGTTTGGACCGAGTGGTCCTACGAGCAGTACTTC. Translated: CSVWTEWSYEQYF.

The chain has TRBV20-1 and TRBJ2-7; TRBD2 agrees at 9 bases. The V segment lost 1 base and the J segment 3 bases; nucleotides outside the gene matches: 7. This CDR3 is built from 15 residues. In germline, CDR1 is DFQATT, CDR2 SNEGSKA (reference sequence). The CDR3: CSARVSVSGSYEQYF. The CDR3 region has the DNA TGCAGTGCTAGAGTAAGCGTTAGCGGGAGCTACGAGCAGTACTTC.

This clonotype was detected many times. The gene calls are TRBV5-1 and TRBJ2-7; D is perhaps TRBD1 or TRBD2 (6 bases each). This CDR3 is 13 amino acids long. V shed 5 bases and J shed 2 bases, with 11 bases lying between them. Looked up from germline, CDR1 is SGHRS and CDR2 is YFSETQ. The CDR3 nucleotides read TGCGCCAGCAGTCGGGGGCCGCCCTACGAGCAGTACTTC. Translating it yields CASSRGPPYEQYF.

This clonotype was observed many times. The rearrangement links TRBV20-1 to TRBJ2-7; D gene unclear. The CDR3 spans 11 residues. Germline loops: CDR1 DFQATT, CDR2 SNEGSKA (reference sequence). V was shortened by 0 bases and J by 2 bases, with 2 bases between the two germline ends. The CDR3: CSAREAYEQYF. In DNA, the CDR3 is TGCAGTGCTAGAGAGGCCTACGAGCAGTACTTC.